What follows is one TCR beta chain and its context. The data originate from a study of CD8 T cells in Susac syndrome. Random hexamers were used to reverse transcribe an amount of about 0.45 to 1 ug RNA. TCRdb itself ran the immunoSEQ multiplex PCR reads through MiXCR, one entry per CDR3 protein. The sample consists of approximately 280,000 distinct CDR3 sequences, roughly 81% of them appearing once. The sample taken for sequencing was CD8+ T cells from PBMCs. The TCR was taken from a human donor with multiple sclerosis.

CDR3 nucleotide sequence: TGTGCCACCAGCAGAGATCGACGGGGAAACACCATATATTTT. This codes for CATSRDRRGNTIYF. The chain is built from TRBV15 and TRBJ1-3; D is unresolved. Germline CDR1 and CDR2: LNHNV and YYDKDF (reference sequence). The CDR3 has 14 residues. Trimming took off 0 bases at V and 4 bases at J, with 7 bases between the two ends.